This T cell receptor (beta chain) was identified during a study of T cells in Graves' hyperthyroidism and ophthalmopathy. Regions amplified from RNA transcripts were the TCR beta CDR3 regions. HTBI primers were used for first-round RT-PCR of the TCR CDR3. One entry per CDR3 protein results from TCRdb running MiXCR on the multiplex PCR reads. The sample lists 700,000 or so distinct CDR3 sequences, about 14% occurring once. In this sample, this clonotype turned up many times. With V trimmed by 3 bases and J by 6 bases, 3 bases remained unmatched. This CDR3 has 16 residues. Germline lookup yields CDR1 SGHNT and CDR2 YENEEA.

Specimen: blood. The chain employs TRBV11-3 and TRBJ2-1; 15 positions match TRBD2. The receptor comes from a woman between 45 and 65 years old with Graves' ophthalmopathy. The CDR3 here is CASSLEGLAGGNEQFF. The CDR3 DNA follows: TGTGCCAGCAGCTTGGAGGGACTAGCGGGAGGCAATGAGCAGTTCTTC.